This T cell receptor (beta chain) was found in a study of cytomegalovirus exposure and HLA in healthy donors. There are 13 residues in the CDR3. Germline CDR1 reads SGHRS; CDR2 reads YFSETQ. V shed 4 bases, J shed 4 bases, and the junction held 3 bases outside the gene matches. Primers: 60 Vbeta forward and 13 Jbeta reverse. The data were produced by immunoSEQ multiplex PCR, yet TCRdb's version contains in-frame clones alone and is incomplete. The data hold about 160,000 clones, with approximately 80% observed a single time. Findings and caveats of the study: In an earlier analysis, in roughly 600 donors, most V segments appeared productive either ~90% or ~30% of the time. Later analysis suggested most CMV-associated TCR beta chains were HLA-restricted.

On this clone itself: The antigen remains undetermined.

The source material was PBMCs. The chain is built from TRBV5-1 and TRBJ1-1; the match to TRBD1 covers 8 bases. The source of this sequence is a woman between 40 and 55 years old in good health and CMV-seropositive. The CDR3 bases are TGCGCCAGCAGCATACAGGGGGGCACTGAAGCTTTCTTT. Translated: CASSIQGGTEAFF.